This T cell receptor beta chain originates from a study of blood T cells in healthy people across ages. There are 15 residues in the CDR3. Trimming removed 5 bases from V and 2 bases from J; junction bases left unmatched: 6. From germline, CDR1 is SEHNR and CDR2 FQNEAQ (reference sequence). It was with a sample-barcoded 5' primer and a J-beta primer mix that a second PCR of about 6 to 11 cycles was run. Every sample returned 2.5 million or more CDR3-containing paired-end reads. Using its own MiXCR run on the 5' RACE reads, TCRdb lists one record per CDR3 protein. The data hold 1.4 million to 1.5 million distinct CDR3 sequences, with 42% observed a single time. Isolation recovered at least 6.5 million PBMCs from every sample.

Sample: blood. J is TRBJ2-1 and V is TRBV7-9; 7 positions match TRBD1. The sequence was collected from a woman younger than 35 in good health. The CDR3 spells CASSARQGPYNEQFF. DNA for the CDR3: TGTGCCAGCAGCGCCCGACAGGGACCCTACAATGAGCAGTTCTTC.